Listed below are T cell receptor beta chains from one sample, sequenced in a study of CD8+ T cells in alopecia areata. TCRdb's copy holds only in-frame clones and misses some; the assay was immunoSEQ multiplex PCR. Here the sample spans around 140,000 clones, around 47% being singletons. The sequenced material came from CD4+ T cells sorted from blood. Source of these receptors: a human donor with alopecia areata. Each CDR3 is given with its conserved first and last residue. A D gene is named only where the DNA matches it firmly. For some rows the clone size is stated as once, few or many, or as a class when expanded; others skip it.

CDR3 protein | CDR3 DNA | J gene | D gene | V gene | clone size
CASSRQDYGYTF | TGTGCCAGCAGCCGACAGGACTATGGCTACACCTTC | TRBJ1-2 | . | TRBV5-6 | .
CASSVAVAATYEQYF | TGTGCCAGCAGCGTAGCGGTAGCGGCAACCTACGAGCAGTACTTC | TRBJ2-7 | . | TRBV9 | .
CASGPRPRGETQYF | TGCGCCAGCGGGCCTAGGCCCCGCGGTGAGACCCAGTACTTC | TRBJ2-5 | . | TRBV5-1 | few
CSVEYGGGETQYF | TGCAGCGTTGAATATGGGGGTGGAGAGACCCAGTACTTC | TRBJ2-5 | . | TRBV29-1 | .
CASSRGGNQETQYF | TGTGCCAGCAGCCGCGGGGGCAACCAAGAGACCCAGTACTTC | TRBJ2-5 | . | TRBV6-5 | .
CASSRQGLDGEQFF | TGTGCCAGCAGCCGCCAGGGACTAGACGGGGAGCAGTTCTTC | TRBJ2-1 | TRBD2 | TRBV7-2 | .
CASSGGYDTDTQYF | TGCGCCAGCAGCGGGGGATACGACACAGATACGCAGTATTTT | TRBJ2-3 | . | TRBV5-1 | few
CASSQDVVASFEQFF | TGCGCCAGCAGCCAAGATGTAGTAGCGAGCTTTGAGCAGTTCTTC | TRBJ2-1 | . | TRBV4-1 | .
CARKDSYNEQFF | TGTGCCCGGAAGGACTCTTACAATGAGCAGTTCTTC | TRBJ2-1 | . | TRBV30 | once
CASSPGRTHLNEQFF | TGTGCCAGCAGCCCGGGCAGGACACACCTGAATGAGCAGTTCTTC | TRBJ2-1 | . | TRBV7-2 | few
CASSLGDREIKETQYF | TGTGCCAGCAGCCTCGGGGACAGGGAAATTAAAGAGACCCAGTACTTC | TRBJ2-5 | TRBD1 | TRBV7-9 | once
CASSPRTGTNNEQFF | TGTGCCAGCTCACCAAGGACAGGGACAAACAATGAGCAGTTCTTC | TRBJ2-1 | TRBD1 | TRBV18 | once
CAWIRGGGTNSYEQYF | TGTGCCTGGATCCGAGGAGGAGGGACAAACTCCTACGAGCAGTACTTC | TRBJ2-7 | . | TRBV30 | .
CASSLEATLAKNIQYF | TGTGCCAGCAGCTTAGAGGCAACCTTAGCCAAAAACATTCAGTACTTC | TRBJ2-4 | . | TRBV7-9 | .
CSVEPLQGNGYTF | TGCAGCGTTGAACCGCTGCAGGGAAATGGCTACACCTTC | TRBJ1-2 | . | TRBV29-1 | few
CASSLGRGSVEQFF | TGTGCCAGCAGCTTAGGGCGTGGGAGTGTTGAGCAGTTCTTC | TRBJ2-1 | . | TRBV11-2 | .
CASRDGTTKNTEAFF | TGTGCCAGCAGGGACGGGACGACTAAGAACACTGAAGCTTTCTTT | TRBJ1-1 | . | TRBV28 | .
CASSRTSETTDTQYF | TGTGCCAGCAGCCGAACTAGCGAAACCACAGATACGCAGTATTTT | TRBJ2-3 | TRBD2 | TRBV4-2 | .
CASRGVDEKQFF | TGTGCCAGCAGGGGGGTTGACGAGAAACAGTTCTTC | TRBJ2-1 | . | TRBV2 | once
CASSVVERTSTDTQYF | TGTGCCAGCAGCGTAGTCGAGCGGACAAGCACAGATACGCAGTATTTT | TRBJ2-3 | . | TRBV7-9 | .
CASSAGLAGGRETQYF | TGTGCCAGCAGCGCCGGACTAGCGGGAGGGCGTGAGACCCAGTACTTC | TRBJ2-5 | TRBD2 | TRBV2 | .
CASSLEGRSEAFF | TGTGCCAGCAGCTTGGAAGGTAGATCCGAAGCTTTCTTT | TRBJ1-1 | . | TRBV5-4 | .
CASSRRESVYEQFF | TGTGCCAGCAGTCGGCGGGAGAGCGTATATGAGCAGTTCTTC | TRBJ2-1 | TRBD2 | TRBV2 | .
CASSFLSGSYNEQFF | TGTGCCAGCAGTTTCCTAAGCGGGAGCTACAATGAGCAGTTCTTC | TRBJ2-1 | TRBD2 | TRBV28 | .
CASSVLAGASNEQFF | TGTGCCAGCAGCGTACTAGCGGGAGCGAGCAATGAGCAGTTCTTC | TRBJ2-1 | TRBD2 | TRBV9 | .
CASSRWTSGEQYF | TGCGCCAGCAGCCGTTGGACTAGCGGCGAGCAGTACTTC | TRBJ2-7 | TRBD2 | TRBV4-1 | .
CAWSVLGQGQPQHF | TGTGCCTGGAGTGTACTAGGGCAGGGGCAGCCCCAGCATTTT | TRBJ1-5 | . | TRBV30 | .
CASSVTGSYSEAFF | TGTGCCAGTAGTGTCACAGGGTCTTACAGTGAAGCTTTCTTT | TRBJ1-1 | . | TRBV19 | few
CASTADRGSTGELFF | TGTGCCAGCACCGCGGACAGGGGTTCCACCGGGGAGCTGTTTTTT | TRBJ2-2 | TRBD1 | TRBV2 | few